This TCR beta chain was found in a study of T cells in Graves' hyperthyroidism and ophthalmopathy. Study findings and constraints: Ophthalmopathy stood apart from stable hyperthyroidism in a 13 V-J model.

The CDR3 totals 14 residues. V was cut by 5 bases and J by 0 bases, with 5 bases left in between. Germline V gene sequence: CDR1 SGHTA, CDR2 FQGNSA. This clonotype was counted at least ten times. What it recognizes is unknown. Regions amplified from RNA transcripts were the TCR beta CDR3 regions. The HTBI primer set served for first-round RT-PCR of the TCR CDR3. TCRdb re-analysed the multiplex PCR reads in MiXCR, keeping a single row per CDR3 protein. The sample gives about 530,000 distinct CDR3 sequences, under 20% of which show up once; about 16% is in the top ten. For ophthalmopathy patients, the Clinical Activity Score was at least 3 and the NOSPECS grade at least 4; duration was under 3 months. Thyroid ultrasound, orbital computed tomography, clinical symptoms, and serum thyroxine and TRAb underpinned diagnoses.

The genes are TRBV7-2 and TRBJ2-6; no firm D call. Specimen: blood. The receptor was isolated from a woman aged 18-29 years with Graves' ophthalmopathy. The CDR3 protein is CASSHNSGANVLTF. The CDR3 nucleotides are TGTGCCAGCAGCCATAACTCTGGGGCCAACGTCCTGACTTTC.